This T cell receptor (beta chain) appears in the sequencing data of a study of CD8 T cells in ankylosing spondylitis. Study findings and constraints: In ankylosing spondylitis patients, matched synovial fluid reportedly showed significant enrichment of disease-linked clones. Peripheral blood samples showed relatively rare disease-linked clones, and these clones were CD8+. Apparently characteristic of ankylosing spondylitis blood was a TCR beta motif (eight highly homologous variants).

MiXCR, run by TCRdb on the 5' RACE reads, gives a single entry per CDR3 protein. The table has 300,000 to 400,000 distinct CDR3 sequences, under 25% seen once. The CDR3 runs 11 residues. Trimming took 3 bases from V and 4 from J, leaving 4 bases between them. Germline V CDR1 and CDR2: SQVTM, ANQGSEA. This clonotype was found many times. Its antigen is as yet unknown. The source material was blood, either unsorted or a sorted T cell fraction (not recorded which). The sequence was collected from a male donor with ankylosing spondylitis. The rearrangement links TRBV29-1 to TRBJ2-1; D gene uncertain. The CDR3 region is CSVDVYNEQFF. The CDR3 bases are TGCAGCGTTGACGTTTACAATGAGCAGTTCTTC.